This T cell receptor beta chain was captured by sequencing in a study of cytomegalovirus exposure and HLA in healthy donors. Germline V gene sequence: CDR1 SGHTA, CDR2 FQGTGA. The length of the CDR3 is 14 residues. V was pared by 5 bases and J by 2 bases, with 7 bases between. In regard to this clone: Its specificity is unknown.

PCR involved 60 Vbeta and 13 Jbeta primers. The method was immunoSEQ multiplex PCR; TCRdb's version includes in-frame clones alone and lacks a portion of them. The sample has about 140,000 clones, approximately 79% seen once. Study-level findings and limits: A further, later analysis showed that HLA-associated TCR beta chains (compared with equally common others) were more clonally expanded. Certain sequence variants were highly shared and formed a cluster, and this cluster was likely a sequencing artifact. Most subjects had HLA-A and HLA-B alleles reportedly predicted accurately by TCR beta sequences.

The V gene is TRBV7-3, the J gene TRBJ2-6, with D possibly TRBD1 on 6 matching bases. Sequencing was done on a sample of PBMCs. The origin of this receptor is a woman aged 25 to 45 in good health and CMV-seronegative. CDR3 nucleotide sequence: TGTGCCAGCAGCGCAGGGGCTGGGGCCAACGTCCTGACTTTC. This encodes CASSAGAGANVLTF.